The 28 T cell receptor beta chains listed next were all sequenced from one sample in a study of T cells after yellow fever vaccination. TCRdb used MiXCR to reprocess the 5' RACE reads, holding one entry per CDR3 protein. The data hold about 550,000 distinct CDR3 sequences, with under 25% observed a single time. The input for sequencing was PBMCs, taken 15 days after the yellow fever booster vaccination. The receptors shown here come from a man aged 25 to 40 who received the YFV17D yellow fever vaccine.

CDR3 region: CASSLEIGAGLDNEQFF. The CDR3 DNA reads as TGTGCCAGCAGCTTAGAGATTGGGGCCGGGTTAGACAATGAGCAGTTCTTC. The chain is built from TRBV11-2 and TRBJ2-1; a weak D match, TRBD1 (5 bases). The CDR3 length is 17 residues. Germline CDR1 reads SGHAT; CDR2 reads FQNNGV. V lost 0 bases and J 5 bases, leaving 17 bases between the germline ends.

The CDR3 region has the DNA TGTGCCAGTAGTCTCCAGGGACAGGGTGGAGATGAGCAGTTCTTC. Translating gives CASSLQGQGGDEQFF. The rearrangement links TRBV19 to TRBJ2-1; TRBD1 aligns across 9 bases. Germline-derived CDR1 and CDR2 are LNHDA and SQIVND (reference sequence). CDR3 length: 15 amino acids. V shed 5 bases, J shed 8 bases, and the junction held 10 bases outside the gene matches.

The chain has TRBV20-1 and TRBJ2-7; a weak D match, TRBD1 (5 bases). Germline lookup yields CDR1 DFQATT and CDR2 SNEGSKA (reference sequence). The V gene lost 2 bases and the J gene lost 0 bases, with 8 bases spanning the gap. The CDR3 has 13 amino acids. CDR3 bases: TGCAGTGCTAGACGACAGCCCTCCTACGAGCAGTACTTC. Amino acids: CSARRQPSYEQYF.

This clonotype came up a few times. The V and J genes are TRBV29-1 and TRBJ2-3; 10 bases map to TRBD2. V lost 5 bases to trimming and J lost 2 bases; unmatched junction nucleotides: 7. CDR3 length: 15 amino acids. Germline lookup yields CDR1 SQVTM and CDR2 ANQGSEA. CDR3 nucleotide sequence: TGCAGCGTTTTAGTAGCGGGAGGTATCACAGATACGCAGTATTTT. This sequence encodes CSVLVAGGITDTQYF.

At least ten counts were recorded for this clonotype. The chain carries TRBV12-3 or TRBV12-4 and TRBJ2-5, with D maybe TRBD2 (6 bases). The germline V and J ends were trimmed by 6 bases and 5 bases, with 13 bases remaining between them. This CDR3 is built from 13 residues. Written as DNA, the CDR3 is TGTGCCAGCAGCTTGTCGGGAGTCGAGACCCAGTACTTC. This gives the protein CASSLSGVETQYF.

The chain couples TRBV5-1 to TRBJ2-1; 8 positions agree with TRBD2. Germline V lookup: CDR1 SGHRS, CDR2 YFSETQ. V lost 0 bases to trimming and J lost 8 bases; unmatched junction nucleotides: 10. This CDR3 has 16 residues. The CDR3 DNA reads TGCGCCAGCAGCTTGGAGGGAAGCGGGAGTTTCTATGAGCAGTTCTTC. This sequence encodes CASSLEGSGSFYEQFF.

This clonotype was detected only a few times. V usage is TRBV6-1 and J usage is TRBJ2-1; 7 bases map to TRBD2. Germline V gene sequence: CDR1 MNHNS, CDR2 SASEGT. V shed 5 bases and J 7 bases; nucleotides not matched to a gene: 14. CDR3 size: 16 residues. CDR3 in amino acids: CASSQTSNRPLNEQFF. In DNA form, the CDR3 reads TGTGCCAGCAGTCAGACTAGCAATCGGCCATTAAATGAGCAGTTCTTC.

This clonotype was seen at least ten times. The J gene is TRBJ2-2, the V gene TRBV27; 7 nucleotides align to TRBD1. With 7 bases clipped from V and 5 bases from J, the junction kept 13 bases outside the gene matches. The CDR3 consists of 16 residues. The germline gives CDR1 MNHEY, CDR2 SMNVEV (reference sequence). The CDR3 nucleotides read TGTGCCAGCAAGCCCCCGGGACAGTCATATACCGGGGAGCTGTTTTTT. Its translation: CASKPPGQSYTGELFF.

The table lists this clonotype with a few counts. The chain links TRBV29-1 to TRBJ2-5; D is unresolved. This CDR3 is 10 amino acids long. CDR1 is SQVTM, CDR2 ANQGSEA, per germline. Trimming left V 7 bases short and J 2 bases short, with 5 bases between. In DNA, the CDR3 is TGCAGCGCAAAACAAGAGACCCAGTACTTC. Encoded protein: CSAKQETQYF.

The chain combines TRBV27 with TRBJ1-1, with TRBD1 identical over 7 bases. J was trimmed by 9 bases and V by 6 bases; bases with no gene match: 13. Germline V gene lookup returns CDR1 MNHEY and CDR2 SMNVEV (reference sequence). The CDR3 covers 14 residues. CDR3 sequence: CASSYQGGSGQAFF. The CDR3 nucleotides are TGTGCCAGCAGCTACCAGGGGGGCAGCGGACAAGCTTTCTTT.

In nucleotides, the CDR3 is TGCAGTGCTAGAGATCCCCCTAGCGGGAAAAGCTCCTACAATGAGCAGTTCTTC. This encodes CSARDPPSGKSSYNEQFF. The chain has TRBV20-1 and TRBJ2-1; 9 bases agree with TRBD2. CDR1 and CDR2 (germline): DFQATT, SNEGSKA (reference sequence). Trimming at V came to 0 bases and at J to 0 bases, leaving 9 bases not matched to a gene. The CDR3 has 18 amino acids.

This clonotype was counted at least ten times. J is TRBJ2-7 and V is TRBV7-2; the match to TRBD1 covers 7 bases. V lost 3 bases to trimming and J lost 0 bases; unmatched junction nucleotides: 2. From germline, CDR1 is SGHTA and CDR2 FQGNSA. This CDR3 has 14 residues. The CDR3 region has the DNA TGTGCCAGCAGCTTGGACAGGACCTCCTACGAGCAGTACTTC. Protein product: CASSLDRTSYEQYF.

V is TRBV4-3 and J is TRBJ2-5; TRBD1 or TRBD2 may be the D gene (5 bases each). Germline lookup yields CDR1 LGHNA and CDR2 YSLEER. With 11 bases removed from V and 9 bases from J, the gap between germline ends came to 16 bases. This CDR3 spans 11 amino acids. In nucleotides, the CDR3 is TGCGCCTCGGGACGGTCAAGGGCCCAGTACTTC. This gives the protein CASGRSRAQYF.

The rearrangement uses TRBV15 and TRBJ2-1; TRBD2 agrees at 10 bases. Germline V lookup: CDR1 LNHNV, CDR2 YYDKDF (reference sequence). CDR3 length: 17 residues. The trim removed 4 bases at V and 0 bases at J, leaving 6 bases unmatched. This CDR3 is CATSITSGMVSYNEQFF. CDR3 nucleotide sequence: TGTGCCACCAGCATTACTAGCGGGATGGTCTCCTACAATGAGCAGTTCTTC. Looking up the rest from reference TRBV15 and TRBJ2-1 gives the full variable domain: DAMVIQNPRYQVTQFGKPVTLSCSQTLNHNVMYWYQQKSSQAPKLLFHYYDKDFNNEADTPDNFQSRRPNTSFCFLDIRSPGLGDTAMYLCATSITSGMVSYNEQFFGPGTRLTVL.

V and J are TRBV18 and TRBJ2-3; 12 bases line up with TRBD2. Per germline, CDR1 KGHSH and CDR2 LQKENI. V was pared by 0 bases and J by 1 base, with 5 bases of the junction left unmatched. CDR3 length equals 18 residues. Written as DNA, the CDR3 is TGTGCCAGCTCACCACCGCTAGCGGGAGGGCCTGGCACAGATACGCAGTATTTT. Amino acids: CASSPPLAGGPGTDTQYF.

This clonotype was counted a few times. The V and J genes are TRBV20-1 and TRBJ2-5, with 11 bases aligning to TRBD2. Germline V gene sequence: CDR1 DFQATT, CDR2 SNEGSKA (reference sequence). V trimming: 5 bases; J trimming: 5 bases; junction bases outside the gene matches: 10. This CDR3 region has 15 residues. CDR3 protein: CSAASLAGARETQYF. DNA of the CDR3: TGCAGTGCTGCCTCACTAGCGGGAGCTCGGGAGACCCAGTACTTC.

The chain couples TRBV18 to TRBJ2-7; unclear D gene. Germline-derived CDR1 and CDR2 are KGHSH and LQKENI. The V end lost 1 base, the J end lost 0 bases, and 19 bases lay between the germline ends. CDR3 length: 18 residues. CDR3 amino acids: CASSPRASNPTFSYEQYF. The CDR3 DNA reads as TGTGCCAGCTCACCACGGGCATCTAACCCGACTTTCTCCTACGAGCAGTACTTC.

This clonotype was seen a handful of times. The CDR3 loop is CASSDTESSYNEQFF. In nucleotides, the CDR3 is TGTGCCAGCAGTGACACGGAGAGCTCCTACAATGAGCAGTTCTTC. The V gene is TRBV6-4, the J gene TRBJ2-1; D remains ambiguous. This CDR3 has 15 amino acids. Germline CDR1 reads MRHNA; CDR2 reads SNTAGT. V was clipped by 2 bases and J by 0 bases, with 8 bases between them.

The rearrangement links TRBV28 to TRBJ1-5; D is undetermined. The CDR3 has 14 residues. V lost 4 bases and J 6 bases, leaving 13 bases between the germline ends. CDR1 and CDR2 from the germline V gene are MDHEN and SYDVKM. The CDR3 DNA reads TGTGCCAGCAGTTCGGGGATCAATACTCAGCCCCAGCATTTT. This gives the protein CASSSGINTQPQHF.

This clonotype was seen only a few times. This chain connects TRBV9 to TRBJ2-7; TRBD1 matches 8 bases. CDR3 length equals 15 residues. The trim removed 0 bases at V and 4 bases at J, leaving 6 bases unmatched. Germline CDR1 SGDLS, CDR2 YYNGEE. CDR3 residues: CASSVGAGGAYEQYF. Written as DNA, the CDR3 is TGTGCCAGCAGCGTAGGGGCAGGGGGCGCGTACGAGCAGTACTTC.

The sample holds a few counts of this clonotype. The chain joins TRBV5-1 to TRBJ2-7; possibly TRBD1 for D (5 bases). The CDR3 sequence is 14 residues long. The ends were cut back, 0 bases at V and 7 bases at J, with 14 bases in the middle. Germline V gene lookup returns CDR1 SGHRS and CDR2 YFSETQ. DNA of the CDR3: TGCGCCAGCAGCTTGGGGGCCCAGGGTGGGGAGCAGTACTTC. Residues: CASSLGAQGGEQYF.

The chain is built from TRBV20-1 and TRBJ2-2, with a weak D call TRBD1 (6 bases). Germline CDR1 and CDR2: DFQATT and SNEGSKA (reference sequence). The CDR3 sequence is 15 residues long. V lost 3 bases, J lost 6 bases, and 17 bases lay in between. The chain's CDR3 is CSAREQDSLSGELFF. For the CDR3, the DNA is TGCAGTGCTAGGGAACAGGACAGCTTATCCGGGGAGCTGTTTTTT.

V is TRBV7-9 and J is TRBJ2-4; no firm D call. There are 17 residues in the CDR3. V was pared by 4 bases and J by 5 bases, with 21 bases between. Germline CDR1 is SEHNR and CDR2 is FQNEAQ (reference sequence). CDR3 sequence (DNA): TGTGCCAGCAGCTCCCTCGCCGGTAGTCCTAACCAAAACATTCAGTACTTC. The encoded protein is CASSSLAGSPNQNIQYF.

CDR3 nucleotides: TGTGCCAGCAGTTACTCGTCACTAGCGGGAGTAAGCAATGAGCAGTTCTTC. Residues: CASSYSSLAGVSNEQFF. The chain uses TRBV6-5 and TRBJ2-1, with 11 nucleotides matching TRBD2. With V trimmed by 0 bases and J by 6 bases, 7 bases remained unmatched. CDR1 and CDR2 (germline): MNHEY, SVGAGI. The CDR3 runs 17 residues.

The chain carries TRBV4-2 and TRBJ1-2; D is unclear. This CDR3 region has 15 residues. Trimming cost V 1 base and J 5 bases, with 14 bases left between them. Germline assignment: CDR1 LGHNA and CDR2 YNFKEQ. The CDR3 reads CASSQGATREYGYTF. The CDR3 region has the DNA TGTGCCAGCAGCCAAGGGGCCACGAGGGAATATGGCTACACCTTC.

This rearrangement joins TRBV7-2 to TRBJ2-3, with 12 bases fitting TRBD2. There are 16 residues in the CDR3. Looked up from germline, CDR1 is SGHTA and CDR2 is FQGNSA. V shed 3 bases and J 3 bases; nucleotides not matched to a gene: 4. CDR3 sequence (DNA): TGTGCCAGCAGCTTGGTCGGACTAGCGGGAACAGATACGCAGTATTTT. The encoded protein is CASSLVGLAGTDTQYF.

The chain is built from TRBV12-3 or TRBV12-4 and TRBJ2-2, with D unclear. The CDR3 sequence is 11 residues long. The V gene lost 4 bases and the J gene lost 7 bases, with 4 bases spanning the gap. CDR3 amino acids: CASSSFGELFF. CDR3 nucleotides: TGTGCCAGCAGTTCATTCGGGGAGCTGTTTTTT.

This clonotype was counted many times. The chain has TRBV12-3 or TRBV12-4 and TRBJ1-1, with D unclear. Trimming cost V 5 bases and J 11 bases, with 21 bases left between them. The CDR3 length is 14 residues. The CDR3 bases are TGTGCCAGCAGTCGGATGGGTGGTGCTGCGGGGGCTTTCTTT. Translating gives CASSRMGGAAGAFF.